These T cell receptor beta chains were read from a single sample in a study of OX40 agonist ivuxolimab in advanced cancers. The assay was immunoSEQ multiplex PCR, and TCRdb's table has in-frame clones only and misses some. This table holds about 110,000 clones, around 90% found once. Sequencing used CD4+ or CD8+ T cells sorted from blood, obtained in a trial of the OX40 agonist ivuxolimab. The receptors derive from an adult with an advanced solid tumor such as melanoma, head and neck, liver or kidney cancer. CDR3s leave out the opening cysteine and the closing phenylalanine or tryptophan. The order of the fields is J gene, V gene, clone size, CDR3 protein. Some rows mark clone size as missing; the rest say once, few, many or name a class of expanded clone.

j_gene: TRBJ2-3
v_gene: TRBV4-2
abundance: -
CDR3aa: ASSHSTSGTTDTQY

j_gene: TRBJ1-5
v_gene: TRBV19
abundance: -
CDR3aa: ASSEGRGLRDQPQH

j_gene: TRBJ2-2
v_gene: TRBV15
abundance: -
CDR3aa: ATSRRVSGTGELF

j_gene: TRBJ2-7
v_gene: TRBV6-6
abundance: -
CDR3aa: ASSYPGTGGSYEQY

j_gene: TRBJ2-1
v_gene: TRBV7-3
abundance: -
CDR3aa: ASSLEVTSYNEQF

j_gene: TRBJ1-5
v_gene: TRBV10-3
abundance: -
CDR3aa: AISEYRQDNQPQH

j_gene: TRBJ2-1
v_gene: TRBV7-9
abundance: -
CDR3aa: ASSSFDGSDEQF

j_gene: TRBJ1-2
v_gene: TRBV7-3
abundance: -
CDR3aa: ASSLGQGAGGYT

j_gene: TRBJ2-2
v_gene: TRBV4-3
abundance: -
CDR3aa: ASSQGEAWDTGELF

j_gene: TRBJ2-3
v_gene: TRBV5-4
abundance: -
CDR3aa: ASSLPRGLGTDTQY

j_gene: TRBJ2-7
v_gene: TRBV7-9
abundance: once
CDR3aa: ASSLKRGLLAGGEQY

j_gene: TRBJ1-2
v_gene: TRBV18
abundance: -
CDR3aa: ASSLDRSDYGYT

j_gene: TRBJ2-1
v_gene: TRBV25-1
abundance: -
CDR3aa: ASSEYKTGAGDEQF

j_gene: TRBJ1-2
v_gene: TRBV6-6
abundance: -
CDR3aa: ASSYSYRASDGYT

j_gene: TRBJ2-3
v_gene: TRBV10-3
abundance: -
CDR3aa: AISERAGGPTQ

j_gene: TRBJ2-1
v_gene: TRBV27
abundance: -
CDR3aa: ASSLGGWVYNEQF

j_gene: TRBJ2-1
v_gene: TRBV30
abundance: -
CDR3aa: ALKLGTPLPHNEQF

j_gene: TRBJ2-1
v_gene: TRBV5-8
abundance: -
CDR3aa: ASLRLADYNEQF

j_gene: TRBJ1-2
v_gene: TRBV19
abundance: few
CDR3aa: ASSIGRNIGYT

j_gene: TRBJ2-7
v_gene: TRBV27
abundance: -
CDR3aa: ASSTSGLANYEQY

j_gene: TRBJ2-7
v_gene: TRBV4-3
abundance: -
CDR3aa: ASSQGGQGYYEQY

j_gene: TRBJ2-1
v_gene: TRBV5-4
abundance: once
CDR3aa: ASSLAGINEQF

j_gene: TRBJ2-6
v_gene: TRBV2
abundance: -
CDR3aa: ASSSSRASGANVLT

j_gene: TRBJ2-7
v_gene: TRBV30
abundance: -
CDR3aa: AWSFDRGLYEQY

j_gene: TRBJ2-7
v_gene: TRBV7-2
abundance: -
CDR3aa: ASSLVRQGNEQY

j_gene: TRBJ2-2
v_gene: TRBV2
abundance: -
CDR3aa: ASRQDQNTGELF

j_gene: TRBJ2-2
v_gene: TRBV5-1
abundance: -
CDR3aa: ASSLDRGLDTGELF

j_gene: TRBJ1-3
v_gene: TRBV6-6
abundance: -
CDR3aa: ASSYQGNSGNTIY

j_gene: TRBJ2-5
v_gene: TRBV5-1
abundance: -
CDR3aa: ASSLDGRPETQY

j_gene: TRBJ1-1
v_gene: TRBV5-1
abundance: -
CDR3aa: ASSPGDTEAF

j_gene: TRBJ1-1
v_gene: TRBV19
abundance: -
CDR3aa: ASTQTGLNTEAF

j_gene: TRBJ1-1
v_gene: TRBV7-9
abundance: -
CDR3aa: ASSLVTPFRPNTEAF

j_gene: TRBJ1-3
v_gene: TRBV19
abundance: -
CDR3aa: ASSIGGTTGNTIY

j_gene: TRBJ2-7
v_gene: TRBV18
abundance: -
CDR3aa: ASSAEASYEQY

j_gene: TRBJ1-2
v_gene: TRBV6-5
abundance: -
CDR3aa: ASRQGLAGYT

j_gene: TRBJ2-5
v_gene: TRBV5-4
abundance: -
CDR3aa: ASSTEYRKETQY

j_gene: TRBJ2-4
v_gene: TRBV10-3
abundance: -
CDR3aa: AISESRTAKNIQY

j_gene: TRBJ2-5
v_gene: TRBV11-3
abundance: once
CDR3aa: ASSLNTQETQY

j_gene: TRBJ1-2
v_gene: TRBV30
abundance: few
CDR3aa: AWSVPGVDGYT

j_gene: TRBJ1-1
v_gene: TRBV18
abundance: -
CDR3aa: ASSPGQSNTEAF

j_gene: TRBJ1-5
v_gene: TRBV10-2
abundance: -
CDR3aa: ASTDSSNQPQH

j_gene: TRBJ2-7
v_gene: TRBV9
abundance: -
CDR3aa: ASSVDPSGTTYEQY

j_gene: TRBJ2-1
v_gene: TRBV30
abundance: once
CDR3aa: ARGVGNEQF

j_gene: TRBJ1-6
v_gene: TRBV4-3
abundance: few
CDR3aa: ASSEGNNRLSGSPLH

j_gene: TRBJ2-5
v_gene: TRBV4-3
abundance: -
CDR3aa: ASSQDLGTEETQY

j_gene: TRBJ2-1
v_gene: TRBV29-1
abundance: -
CDR3aa: SALASGPYNEQF

j_gene: TRBJ1-2
v_gene: TRBV4-1
abundance: -
CDR3aa: ASSQGESEYGYT

j_gene: TRBJ1-3
v_gene: TRBV7-2
abundance: -
CDR3aa: ASSLDRDVNSGNTIY

j_gene: TRBJ1-2
v_gene: TRBV7-2
abundance: -
CDR3aa: ASSSTGGYGYT

j_gene: TRBJ2-3
v_gene: TRBV18
abundance: -
CDR3aa: ASSPRQGRNTQY

j_gene: TRBJ2-7
v_gene: TRBV9
abundance: once
CDR3aa: ASSAYSQGGEQY